What follows are 16 T cell receptor beta chains derived from one specimen sequenced in a study of T cells expressing NK-cell markers. TCRdb reprocessed the 5' RACE reads, with one entry per CDR3 protein and no DNA. This sample's clone table lists about 460,000 distinct CDR3 sequences. Sequenced sample: blood T cells: a sorted CD56 or NKG2C T cell subset, CD4+ or CD8+ T cells, or bulk PBMC T cells (not recorded which). All receptors derive from a woman between 45 and 65 years old in good health.

The chain uses TRBV28 and TRBJ2-6; TCRdb's D call, TRBD1, is unchecked because there is no DNA. The CDR3 length is 15 residues. CDR1 is MDHEN, CDR2 SYDVKM, per germline. This chain's CDR3 is CASSFYRAGANVLTF.

J is TRBJ1-1 and V is TRBV3-1; no DNA is available, so the TRBD1 call from TCRdb remains unchecked. This CDR3 is 15 amino acids long. CDR1 and CDR2 from the germline V gene are LGHDT and YNNKEL (reference sequence). The CDR3 protein is CASSQTGQGSVKAFF.

The rearrangement links TRBV27 to TRBJ2-1; the TRBD1 assignment by TCRdb is unverifiable without DNA. Germline assignment: CDR1 MNHEY and CDR2 SMNVEV (reference sequence). The CDR3 loop spans 16 amino acids. This CDR3 is CASSFNTGLTYNEQFF.

This rearrangement joins TRBV11-2 to TRBJ2-7; TCRdb's D call of TRBD2 is untestable without DNA. This CDR3 spans 15 amino acids. Germline CDR1 SGHAT, CDR2 FQNNGV. The CDR3 spells CASSFSGQGPYEQYF. The complete variable domain, with remaining parts taken from reference TRBV11-2 and TRBJ2-7, reads EAGVAQSPRYKIIEKRQSVAFWCNPISGHATLYWYQQILGQGPKLLIQFQNNGVVDDSQLPKDRFSAERLKGVDSTLKIQPAKLEDSAVYLCASSFSGQGPYEQYFGPGTRLTVT.

The chain joins TRBV28 to TRBJ2-5; TCRdb names TRBD1, which stays unverified in the absence of DNA. The CDR3 is 16 residues long. Germline CDR1 reads MDHEN; CDR2 reads SYDVKM. The CDR3 is CASSLSGAGSQETQYF.

The CDR3 loop is CSAHRQGYYGYTF. V is TRBV20-1 and J is TRBJ1-2; TCRdb's assignment of TRBD1 cannot be checked, as there is no DNA. This CDR3 region has 13 residues. Germline CDR1 is DFQATT and CDR2 is SNEGSKA (reference sequence).

The rearrangement links TRBV6-5 to TRBJ1-1. The CDR3 runs 11 residues. The germline gives CDR1 MNHEY, CDR2 SVGAGI. The CDR3 here is CASSSTAEAFF.

This chain links TRBV7-9 with TRBJ2-1. The germline CDR1 and CDR2 sequences are SEHNR and FQNEAQ (reference sequence). CDR3 length: 14 residues. The CDR3 loop reads CASSLEDQYNEQFF. Complete variable domain (other parts from reference TRBV7-9 and TRBJ2-1): DTGVSQNPRHKITKRGQNVTFRCDPISEHNRLYWYRQTLGQGPEFLTYFQNEAQLEKSRLLSDRFSAERPKGSFSTLEIQRTEQGDSAMYLCASSLEDQYNEQFFGPGTRLTVL.

The CDR3 loop reads CATSERPDRGQFF. J is TRBJ2-1 and V is TRBV24-1; the D gene TCRdb calls, TRBD1, cannot be checked with no DNA. The length of the CDR3 is 13 residues. CDR1 is KGHDR, CDR2 SFDVKD, per germline.

The chain combines TRBV3-1 with TRBJ1-5. The germline V gene has CDR1 LGHDT and CDR2 YNNKEL (reference sequence). CDR3 length equals 12 residues. CDR3 sequence reads: CASSQERGPQHF.

The V call is TRBV5-1, the J call TRBJ2-3; checking the TCRdb D call of TRBD1 is not possible without DNA. The CDR3 totals 16 residues. Germline V lookup: CDR1 SGHRS, CDR2 YFSETQ. CDR3 region: CASSLGRQAYTDTQYF.

The chain has TRBV5-1 and TRBJ2-7; TCRdb's D gene call, TRBD1, goes unchecked for lack of DNA. Germline lookup yields CDR1 SGHRS and CDR2 YFSETQ. This CDR3 comprises 13 residues. The CDR3 loop reads CASSLQGVHEQYF.

The chain links TRBV25-1 to TRBJ2-1; TCRdb picks TRBD1, but there is no DNA to check that call. This CDR3 has 17 residues. The germline CDR1 and CDR2 sequences are MGHDK and SYGVNS. CDR3 in amino acids: CASSDQRRQGSGNEQFF.

This chain links TRBV7-9 with TRBJ2-5. The CDR3 is 12 residues long. The germline CDR1 and CDR2 sequences are SEHNR and FQNEAQ (reference sequence). CDR3 in amino acids: CASSPIFETQYF.

The chain uses TRBV30 and TRBJ1-1. Germline V gene lookup returns CDR1 GTSNPN and CDR2 SVGIG (reference sequence). The CDR3 loop spans 14 amino acids. The CDR3 loop is CAWREEGINTEAFF.

The chain is built from TRBV20-1 and TRBJ2-5; TCRdb's D call of TRBD2 is untestable without DNA. Germline loops: CDR1 DFQATT, CDR2 SNEGSKA (reference sequence). The CDR3 runs 15 residues. CDR3 sequence: CSVARRSSGQETQYF.